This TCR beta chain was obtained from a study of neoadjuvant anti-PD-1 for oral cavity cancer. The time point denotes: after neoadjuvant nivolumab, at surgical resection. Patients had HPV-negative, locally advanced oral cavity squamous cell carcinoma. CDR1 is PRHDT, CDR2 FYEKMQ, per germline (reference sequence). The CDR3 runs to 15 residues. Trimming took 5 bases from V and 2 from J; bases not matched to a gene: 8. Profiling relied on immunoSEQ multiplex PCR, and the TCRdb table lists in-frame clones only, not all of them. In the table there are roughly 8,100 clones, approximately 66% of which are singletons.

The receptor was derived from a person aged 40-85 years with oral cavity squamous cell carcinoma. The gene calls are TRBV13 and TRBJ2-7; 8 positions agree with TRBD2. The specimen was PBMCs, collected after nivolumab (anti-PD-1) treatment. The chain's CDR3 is CASSRGGRLTYEQYF. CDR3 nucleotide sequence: TGTGCCAGCAGCCGCGGGGGGCGCTTGACCTACGAGCAGTACTTC.